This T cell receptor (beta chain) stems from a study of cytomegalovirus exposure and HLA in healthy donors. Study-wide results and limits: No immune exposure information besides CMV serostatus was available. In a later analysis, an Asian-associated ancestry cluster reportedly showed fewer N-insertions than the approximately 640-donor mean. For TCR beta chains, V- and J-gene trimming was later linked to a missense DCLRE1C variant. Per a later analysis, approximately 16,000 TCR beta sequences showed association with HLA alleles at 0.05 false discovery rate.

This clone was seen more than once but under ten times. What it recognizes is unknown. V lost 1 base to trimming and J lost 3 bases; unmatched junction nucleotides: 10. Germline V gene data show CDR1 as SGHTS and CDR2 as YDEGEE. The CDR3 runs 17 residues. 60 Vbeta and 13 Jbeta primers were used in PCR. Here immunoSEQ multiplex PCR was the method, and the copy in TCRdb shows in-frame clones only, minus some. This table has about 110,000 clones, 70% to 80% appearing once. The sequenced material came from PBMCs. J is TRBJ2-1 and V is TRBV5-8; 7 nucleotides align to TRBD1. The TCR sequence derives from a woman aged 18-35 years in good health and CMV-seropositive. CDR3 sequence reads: CASSLSGYRGFYNEQFF. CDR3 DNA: TGTGCCAGCAGCTTGTCCGGCTACAGGGGCTTCTACAATGAGCAGTTCTTC. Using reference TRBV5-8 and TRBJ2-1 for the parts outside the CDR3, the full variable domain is EAGVTQSPTHLIKTRGQQATLRCSPISGHTSVYWYQQALGLGLQFLLWYDEGEERNRGNFPPRFSGRQFPNYSSELNVNALELEDSALYLCASSLSGYRGFYNEQFFGPGTRLTVL.